The sample holds a few counts of the clone carrying this T cell receptor (beta chain). The antigen is unknown. In TCRdb, the RT-PCR reads were re-called with MiXCR into one record per CDR3 protein. The repertoire holds around 480,000 distinct CDR3 sequences, with roughly 11% as singletons. Trimming removed 2 bases at V and 5 bases at J, with 9 bases between. The CDR3 extends over 13 amino acids. The germline V gene encodes CDR1 MNHEY and CDR2 SMNVEV (reference sequence). The data derive from a study of response to subunit inactivated influenza vaccine. Findings of the study overall: The authors put forward the suggestion that each seasonal influenza vaccination may bring in only a limited number of new T cells.

The chain has TRBV27 and TRBJ1-2; D is uncertain. Source: PBMCs from blood, taken 40 to 50 days after vaccination. The clonotype originates from a man in his forties or fifties who received an inactivated influenza vaccine. The CDR3 protein is CASSLRGIYGYTF. Here the CDR3 DNA reads TGTGCCAGCAGTTTAAGAGGGATTTATGGCTACACCTTC.